What follows is one TCR beta chain and its context. The sample contains more than one DNA sequence encoding this CDR3. The data derive from a study of blood T cell repertoires in COVID-19. In the study overall: PBMCs, B-cell-depleted T cells, or T cells were the source of the cDNA or gDNA that made up the material.

In the original analysis: Amplification from reference gene primers served as the basis for estimated nucleated cell counts. Produced via immunoSEQ multiplex PCR; TCRdb's table is partial and in-frame only. V and J calls and clone size are given by that table; D and trimming were obtained from the DNA. Of 100,000 to 150,000 clones in the sample, approximately 81% were seen once. There are 14 residues in the CDR3. Germline V gene data show CDR1 as MNHEY and CDR2 as SVGAGI. Trimming cost V 5 bases and J 1 base, with 11 bases left between them. The specimen was peripheral blood. This receptor was taken from a man between 60 and 75 years old with acute or convalescent COVID-19. The rearrangement joins TRBV6-5 to TRBJ1-2, with D possibly TRBD1 on 5 matching bases. CDR3 coding DNA: TGTGCCAGCAGTAGGGACTCTATTAACTATGGCTACACCTTC. The encoded protein is CASSRDSINYGYTF.